This T cell receptor (beta chain) stems from a study of patients and donors after allogeneic stem cell transplantation (dated by TCRdb to 2020 to 2021). Library creation used RT-PCR. Sequencing was carried out with a NextSeq 550. In-frame beta chains were kept once TCRdb had trimmed the public reads at Q25 with fastp and called clones with MiXCR. Every distinct CDR3 protein forms one entry, paired with its most common genes and DNA. This sample gives around 23,000 distinct CDR3 sequences in total; 35% to 45% of them show up just once. Around 72% of the sample rests with the top ten. Worth noting for this clonotype: Its antigen is not yet known. Within one base of it there is no much larger clone, and no base qualities were kept.

The CDR3, from cysteine to phenylalanine, totals 15 residues. Kept here is only the CDR3 DNA, which spans 45 bases and is read in frame from base 1. V was cut back by 3 bases and J by 2 bases, leaving a gap of 11 bases between them. CDR1 LGHDT and CDR2 YNNKEL were looked up in the germline V gene (reference sequence). This receptor was taken from a human donor who was either an allogeneic HSCT recipient or a stem cell or donor lymphocyte infusion donor (not recorded which). It is not recorded whose cells these are; they may come from a transplant donor. The sequencing sample was made of blood, either unsorted or a sorted T cell fraction (not recorded which). The chain joins TRBV3-1 to TRBJ2-1; the D gene is perhaps TRBD1 or TRBD2, each of them matching over 5 bases. The CDR3 sequence is CASSQAGTPYNEQFF. The nucleotide sequence is given as TGTGCCAGCAGCCAGGCAGGGACCCCCTACAATGAGCAGTTCTTC.